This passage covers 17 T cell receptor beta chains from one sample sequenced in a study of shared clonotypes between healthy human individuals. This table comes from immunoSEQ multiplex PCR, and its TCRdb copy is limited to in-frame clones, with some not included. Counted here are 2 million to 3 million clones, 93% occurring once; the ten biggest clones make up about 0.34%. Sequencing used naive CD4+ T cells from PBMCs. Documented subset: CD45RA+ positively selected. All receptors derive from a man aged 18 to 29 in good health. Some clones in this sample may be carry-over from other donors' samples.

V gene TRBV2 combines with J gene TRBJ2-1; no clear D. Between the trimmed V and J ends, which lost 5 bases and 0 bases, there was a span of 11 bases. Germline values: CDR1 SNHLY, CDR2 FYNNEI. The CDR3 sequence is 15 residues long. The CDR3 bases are TGTGCCAGCAGTATGGCTGTCCCCTCCTACAATGAGCAGTTCTTC. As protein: CASSMAVPSYNEQFF.

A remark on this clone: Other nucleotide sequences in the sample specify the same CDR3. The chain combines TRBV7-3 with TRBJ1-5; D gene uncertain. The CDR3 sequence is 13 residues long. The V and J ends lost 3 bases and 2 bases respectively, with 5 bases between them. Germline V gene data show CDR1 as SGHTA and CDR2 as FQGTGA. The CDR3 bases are TGTGCCAGCAGCTTGGATGGCAATCAGCCCCAGCATTTT. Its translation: CASSLDGNQPQHF.

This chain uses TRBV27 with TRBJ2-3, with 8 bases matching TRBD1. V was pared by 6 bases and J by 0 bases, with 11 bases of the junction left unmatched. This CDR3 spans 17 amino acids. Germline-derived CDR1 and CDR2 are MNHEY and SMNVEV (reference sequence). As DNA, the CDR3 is TGTGCCAGCAGCCGCCTAGGAAGGACAGGGAGCACAGATACGCAGTATTTT. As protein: CASSRLGRTGSTDTQYF.

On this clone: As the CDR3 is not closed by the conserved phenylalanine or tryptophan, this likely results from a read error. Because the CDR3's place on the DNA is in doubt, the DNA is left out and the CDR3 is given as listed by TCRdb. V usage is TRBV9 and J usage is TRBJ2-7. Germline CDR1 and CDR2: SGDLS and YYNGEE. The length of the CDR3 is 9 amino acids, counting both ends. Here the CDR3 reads CASSPRTAI.

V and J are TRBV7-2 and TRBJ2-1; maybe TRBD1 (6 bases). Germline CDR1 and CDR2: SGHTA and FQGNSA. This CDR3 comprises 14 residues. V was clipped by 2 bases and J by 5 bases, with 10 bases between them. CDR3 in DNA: TGTGCCAGCAGCTTAATAGGGGGAGACAATGAGCAGTTCTTC. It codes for CASSLIGGDNEQFF.

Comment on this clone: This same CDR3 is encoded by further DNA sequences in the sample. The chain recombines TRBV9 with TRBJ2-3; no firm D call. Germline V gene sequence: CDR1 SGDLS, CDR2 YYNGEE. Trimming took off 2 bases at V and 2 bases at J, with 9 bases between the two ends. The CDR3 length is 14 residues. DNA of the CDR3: TGTGCCAGCAGCGTTTCAGGCTCCACAGATACGCAGTATTTT. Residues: CASSVSGSTDTQYF.

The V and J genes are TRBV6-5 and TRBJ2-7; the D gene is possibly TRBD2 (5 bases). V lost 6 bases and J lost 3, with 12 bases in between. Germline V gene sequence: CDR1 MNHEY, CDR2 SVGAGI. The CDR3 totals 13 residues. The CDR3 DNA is TGTGCCAGCAGGCCGGGGTTTGGCTACGAGCAGTACTTC. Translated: CASRPGFGYEQYF.

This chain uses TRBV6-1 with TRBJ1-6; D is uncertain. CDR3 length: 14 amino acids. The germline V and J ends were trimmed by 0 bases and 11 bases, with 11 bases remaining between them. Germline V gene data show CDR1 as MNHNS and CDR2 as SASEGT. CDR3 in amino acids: CASSEANSGTPLHF. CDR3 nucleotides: TGTGCCAGCAGTGAAGCGAATTCGGGGACACCCCTCCACTTT.

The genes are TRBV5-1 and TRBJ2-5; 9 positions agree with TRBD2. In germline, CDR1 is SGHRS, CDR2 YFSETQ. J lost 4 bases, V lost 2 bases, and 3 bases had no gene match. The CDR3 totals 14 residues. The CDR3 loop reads CASSFLREGETQYF. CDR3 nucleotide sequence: TGCGCCAGCAGCTTTTTGCGGGAGGGAGAGACCCAGTACTTC.

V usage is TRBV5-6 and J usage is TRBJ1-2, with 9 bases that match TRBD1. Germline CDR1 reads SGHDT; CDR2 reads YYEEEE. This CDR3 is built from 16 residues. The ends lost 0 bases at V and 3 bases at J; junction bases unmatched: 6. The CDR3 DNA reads TGTGCCAGCAGCTTGGGTTACAGGGGGCGCGACTATGGCTACACCTTC. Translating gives CASSLGYRGRDYGYTF.

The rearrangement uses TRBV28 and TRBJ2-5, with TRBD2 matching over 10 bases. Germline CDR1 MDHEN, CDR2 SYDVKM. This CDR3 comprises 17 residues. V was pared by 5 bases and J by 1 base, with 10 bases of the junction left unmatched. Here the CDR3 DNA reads TGTGCCAGCAGTCCTCGGACTAGCGGCTTACCCCAAGAGACCCAGTACTTC. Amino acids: CASSPRTSGLPQETQYF.

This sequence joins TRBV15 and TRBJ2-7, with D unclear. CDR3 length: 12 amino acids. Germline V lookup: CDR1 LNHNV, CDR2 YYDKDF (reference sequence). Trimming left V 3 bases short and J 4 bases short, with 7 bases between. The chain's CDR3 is CATSRYSYEQYF. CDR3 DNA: TGTGCCACCAGCAGGTACTCGTACGAGCAGTACTTC.

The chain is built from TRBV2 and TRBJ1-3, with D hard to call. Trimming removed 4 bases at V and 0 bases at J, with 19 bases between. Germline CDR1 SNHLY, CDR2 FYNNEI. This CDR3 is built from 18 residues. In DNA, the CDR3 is TGTGCCAGCAGTGTCGCCGAAAACCCTCCTCGCTCTGGAAACACCATATATTTT. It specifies CASSVAENPPRSGNTIYF.

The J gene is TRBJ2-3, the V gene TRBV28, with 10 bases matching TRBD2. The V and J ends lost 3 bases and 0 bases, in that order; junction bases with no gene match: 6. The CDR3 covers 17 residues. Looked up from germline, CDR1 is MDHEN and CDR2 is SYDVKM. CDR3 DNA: TGTGCCAGCAGTTTCCTTGGACTAGCGGCTAGCACAGATACGCAGTATTTT. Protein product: CASSFLGLAASTDTQYF.

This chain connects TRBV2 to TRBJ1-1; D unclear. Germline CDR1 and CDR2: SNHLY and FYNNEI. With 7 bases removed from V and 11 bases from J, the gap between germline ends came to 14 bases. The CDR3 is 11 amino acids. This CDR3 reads CASILTVRAFF. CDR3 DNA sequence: TGTGCCAGCATTCTGACGGTGAGGGCTTTCTTT.

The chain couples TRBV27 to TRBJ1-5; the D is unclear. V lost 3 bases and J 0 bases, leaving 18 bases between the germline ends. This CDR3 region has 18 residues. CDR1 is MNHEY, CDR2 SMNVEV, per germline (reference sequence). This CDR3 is CASSLRRGPGDSNQPQHF. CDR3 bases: TGTGCCAGCAGTTTGAGGAGAGGGCCCGGGGATAGCAATCAGCCCCAGCATTTT.

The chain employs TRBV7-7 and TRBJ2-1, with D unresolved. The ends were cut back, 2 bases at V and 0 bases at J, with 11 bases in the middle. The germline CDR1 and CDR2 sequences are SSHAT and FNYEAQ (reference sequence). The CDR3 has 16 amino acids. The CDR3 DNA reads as TGTGCCAGCAGCTTATTTGCGACTCCCTCCTACAATGAGCAGTTCTTC. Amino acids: CASSLFATPSYNEQFF.